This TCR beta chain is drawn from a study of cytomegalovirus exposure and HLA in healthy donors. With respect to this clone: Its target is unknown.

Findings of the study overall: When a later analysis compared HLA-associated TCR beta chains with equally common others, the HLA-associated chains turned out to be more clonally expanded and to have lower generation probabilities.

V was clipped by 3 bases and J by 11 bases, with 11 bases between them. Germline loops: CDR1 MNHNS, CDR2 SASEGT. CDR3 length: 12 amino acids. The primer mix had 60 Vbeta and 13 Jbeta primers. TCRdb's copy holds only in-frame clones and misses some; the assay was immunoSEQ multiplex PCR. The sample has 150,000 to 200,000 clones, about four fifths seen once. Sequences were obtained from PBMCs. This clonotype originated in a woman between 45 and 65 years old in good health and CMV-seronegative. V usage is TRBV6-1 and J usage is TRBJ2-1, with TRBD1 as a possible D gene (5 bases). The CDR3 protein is CASSDVGLKQFF. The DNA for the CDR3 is TGTGCCAGCAGTGACGTGGGGCTAAAGCAGTTCTTC.